The next 12 T cell receptor beta chains were all read from a single sample in a study of blood T cell repertoires in COVID-19. The assay was immunoSEQ multiplex PCR, and TCRdb's table has in-frame clones only and misses some. The sample includes some 220,000 clones, around four fifths of them seen just once. Sequencing used peripheral blood. The receptor source for this set is an older woman with active or convalescent COVID-19.

This chain links TRBV5-1 with TRBJ1-3; tentatively, D is TRBD1 (6 bases). The CDR3 loop spans 16 amino acids. V lost 4 bases and J lost 2, with 16 bases in between. From germline, CDR1 is SGHRS and CDR2 YFSETQ. CDR3 in amino acids: CASSVDLGGTGNTIYF. CDR3 nucleotides: TGCGCCAGCAGCGTCGACCTAGGGGGAACTGGAAACACCATATATTTT.

The CDR3 region has the DNA TGTGCCACCAGCCAGGGTGGTTGGACTGAAGCTTTCTTT. Translating gives CATSQGGWTEAFF. The chain carries TRBV15 and TRBJ1-1, with D perhaps TRBD1 (5 bases). Germline CDR1 is LNHNV and CDR2 is YYDKDF (reference sequence). Trimming pared 5 bases from V and 5 bases from J, leaving 12 bases between. The CDR3 covers 13 residues.

The genes are TRBV5-5 and TRBJ2-2, with no clear D. CDR3 size: 12 residues. Germline CDR1 and CDR2: SGHKS and YYEKEE (reference sequence). V lost 5 bases and J 3 bases, leaving 5 bases between the germline ends. Written as DNA, the CDR3 is TGTGCCAGCAGGAGAGACACCGGGGAGCTGTTTTTT. Protein product: CASRRDTGELFF.

This chain uses TRBV7-9 with TRBJ2-2; D possibly corresponds to TRBD1 (5 bases). V lost 5 bases to trimming and J lost 0 bases, with 16 bases between them. CDR1 is SEHNR and CDR2 is FQNEAQ in the germline V gene (reference sequence). This CDR3 is 17 amino acids long. Here the CDR3 reads CASSLPTDSSNTGELFF. The CDR3 nucleotides read TGTGCCAGCAGCCTCCCGACAGACTCCTCGAACACCGGGGAGCTGTTTTTT. Full variable domain (missing parts from reference TRBV7-9 and TRBJ2-2): DTGVSQNPRHKITKRGQNVTFRCDPISEHNRLYWYRQTLGQGPEFLTYFQNEAQLEKSRLLSDRFSAERPKGSFSTLEIQRTEQGDSAMYLCASSLPTDSSNTGELFFGEGSRLTVL.

V gene TRBV9 combines with J gene TRBJ1-2; 8 bases map to TRBD1. CDR1 SGDLS and CDR2 YYNGEE come from the germline V gene. The trim removed 2 bases at V and 6 bases at J, leaving 9 bases unmatched. There are 15 residues in the CDR3. CDR3 bases: TGTGCCAGCAGCGTCGGACAGGGCTTTACCGATGGCTACACCTTC. Its protein product is CASSVGQGFTDGYTF.

The chain combines TRBV30 with TRBJ1-5; 7 bases are a match to TRBD1. Trimming removed 0 bases from V and 5 bases from J; junction bases left unmatched: 7. Germline V gene data show CDR1 as GTSNPN and CDR2 as SVGIG (reference sequence). The CDR3 is 15 amino acids. The CDR3 is CAWSVDNTGDQPQHF. CDR3 bases: TGTGCCTGGAGTGTAGACAACACAGGGGATCAGCCCCAGCATTTT.

The chain links TRBV5-5 to TRBJ1-1, with 9 bases lining up with TRBD1. CDR1 and CDR2 (germline): SGHKS, YYEKEE (reference sequence). The CDR3 sequence is 15 residues long. J lost 3 bases, V lost 0 bases, and 3 bases had no gene match. CDR3 sequence: CASSLGTGVYTEAFF. The CDR3 coding sequence is TGTGCCAGCAGCTTGGGGACAGGGGTCTACACTGAAGCTTTCTTT.

This clone appeared a single time. The V call is TRBV19, the J call TRBJ2-3; no definite D call. This CDR3 has 12 residues. Germline V gene sequence: CDR1 LNHDA, CDR2 SQIVND (reference sequence). V gave up 10 bases and J gave up 4 bases, with 12 bases separating them. The CDR3 region has the DNA TGTGCCACTGCGGCGGCTTCAGATACGCAGTATTTT. As protein: CATAAASDTQYF.

CDR3 sequence reads: CASSMEGLSYNEQFF. Here the CDR3 DNA reads TGTGCCAGTAGTATGGAGGGACTTTCCTACAATGAGCAGTTCTTC. The chain links TRBV19 to TRBJ2-1, with a possible D match to TRBD2 (6 bases). Trimming cost V 3 bases and J 1 base, with 10 bases left between them. This CDR3 region has 15 residues. Germline V gene data show CDR1 as LNHDA and CDR2 as SQIVND (reference sequence).

This clone was picked up a small number of times. The chain uses TRBV5-6 and TRBJ2-3; 8 bases match TRBD2. The CDR3 length is 14 residues. Germline CDR1 reads SGHDT; CDR2 reads YYEEEE. Trimming took 4 bases from V and 3 from J; bases not matched to a gene: 4. The CDR3 coding sequence is TGTGCCAGCAGCGGTTTAGCGGGGACAGATACGCAGTATTTT. Residues: CASSGLAGTDTQYF.

The chain joins TRBV11-3 to TRBJ1-2; 11 nucleotides agree with TRBD1. The germline CDR1 and CDR2 sequences are SGHNT and YENEEA. The CDR3 covers 14 residues. V shed 5 bases, J shed 8 bases, and the junction held 7 bases outside the gene matches. The CDR3 loop reads CASSKGQGARGYTF. The CDR3 nucleotides read TGTGCCAGCAGCAAAGGACAGGGGGCTAGAGGCTACACCTTC.

The rearrangement uses TRBV5-1 and TRBJ2-5; D possibly corresponds to TRBD2 (6 bases). Trimming shortened V by 4 bases and J by 4 bases, and 23 bases separated the two germline ends. The CDR3 covers 17 residues. Germline CDR1 is SGHRS and CDR2 is YFSETQ. The CDR3 loop reads CASSRTLGGVLGETQYF. The CDR3, as DNA: TGCGCCAGCAGCCGCACCCTAGGCGGGGTATTGGGAGAGACCCAGTACTTC.